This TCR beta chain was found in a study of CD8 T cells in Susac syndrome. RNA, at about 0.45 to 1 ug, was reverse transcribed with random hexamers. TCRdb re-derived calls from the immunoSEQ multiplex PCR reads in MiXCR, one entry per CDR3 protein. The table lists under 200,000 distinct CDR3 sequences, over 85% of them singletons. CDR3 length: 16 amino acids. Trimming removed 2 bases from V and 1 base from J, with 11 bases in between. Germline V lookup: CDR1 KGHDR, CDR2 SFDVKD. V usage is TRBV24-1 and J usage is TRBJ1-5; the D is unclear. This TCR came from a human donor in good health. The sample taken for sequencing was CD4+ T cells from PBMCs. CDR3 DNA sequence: TGTGCCACCAGTGATTCTGGGAGAGTGAGCAATCAGCCCCAGCATTTT. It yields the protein CATSDSGRVSNQPQHF.